This T cell receptor beta chain was recovered during a study of control samples from healthy donors and cancer patients (dated by TCRdb to about 2020). Trimming costs V 5 bases and J 0 bases, and their ends lie 12 bases apart. The CDR3 goes from the cysteine to the phenylalanine over 14 residues. The retained sequence is limited to the CDR3, 42 bases, with the frame set at the first base. From a lookup of the germline V gene, CDR1 and CDR2 are SGHDT and YYEEEE. Libraries were constructed by the immunoSEQ multiplex PCR assay. TCRdb mirrors the immuneACCESS table, restricted to in-frame sequences. Some clones are absent from its copies; in checked studies, under half trace to an unresolved V gene, and the reason for the others is unknown. In all, the sample holds about 190,000 clones, and 91% of those were seen once. About 1.7% of the sample lies in the top ten. This clone was seen just once. Its cognate antigen has yet to be identified. Base quality data are lacking; no much larger clone is found one base away.

Sequencing used blood. Recombination connected TRBV5-6 to TRBJ2-7, with a tentative D call of TRBD1 or TRBD2, each matching 5 bases. The source is a man aged 25 to 45 in good health. The CDR3 reads CASRGDPSSYEQYF. DNA sequence: TGTGCCAGCAGAGGGGACCCTAGCTCCTACGAGCAGTACTTC.